This entry features one T cell receptor beta chain sequence. Its matching antigen is unknown. The source of the sample is a study of OX40 agonist ivuxolimab in advanced cancers. Whole-study context: Ivuxolimab was administered intravenously to patients at 0.01 to 10 mg/kg every 2 weeks. Study observations and caveats: Researchers did not determine the expanded peripheral T cells' antigen specificity.

This CDR3 is 12 amino acids long. Between the trimmed V and J ends, which lost 4 bases and 5 bases, there was a span of 6 bases. Germline-derived CDR1 and CDR2 are MNHNS and SASEGT. The table came from immunoSEQ multiplex PCR; TCRdb's copy has only in-frame clones and leaves some out. The table lists approximately 80,000 clones, about 90% of them singletons. The chain joins TRBV6-1 to TRBJ2-1; D gene unclear. This receptor was obtained from an adult with an advanced solid tumor such as melanoma, head and neck, liver or kidney cancer. Sequencing was performed on CD4+ or CD8+ T cells sorted from blood, taken in a trial of the OX40 agonist ivuxolimab. This CDR3 reads CASSATDNEQFF. CDR3 DNA: TGTGCCAGCAGTGCCACAGACAATGAGCAGTTCTTC.